One sample yielded the 17 T cell receptor beta chains listed below, sequenced in a study of cytomegalovirus exposure and HLA in healthy donors. Using immunoSEQ multiplex PCR, the repertoire was profiled, and TCRdb retains in-frame clones only, with some absent. The sample has around 70,000 clones, approximately 95% seen once. Sequencing used PBMCs. These receptors all stem from a young man in good health and CMV-seropositive.

The chain is built from TRBV6-5 and TRBJ2-7; TRBD1 might be the D (6 bases). The V end was cut by 6 bases, the J end by 3 bases, with 15 bases between. Germline-derived CDR1 and CDR2 are MNHEY and SVGAGI. There are 14 residues in the CDR3. This CDR3 reads CASSRTGSSYEQYF. The CDR3, as DNA: TGTGCCAGCAGCCGAACAGGGAGCAGCTACGAGCAGTACTTC.

The chain employs TRBV5-1 and TRBJ2-7; D possibly corresponds to TRBD1 (6 bases). This CDR3 is built from 14 residues. V was trimmed by 7 bases and J by 5 bases, leaving 19 bases between them. In germline, CDR1 is SGHRS, CDR2 YFSETQ. The CDR3 reads CASAITGSRDEQYF. Written as DNA, the CDR3 is TGCGCCAGCGCAATAACAGGGTCTAGGGACGAGCAGTACTTC.

J is TRBJ2-1 and V is TRBV7-9, with 7 bases matching TRBD2. The CDR3 length is 15 residues. CDR1 is SEHNR and CDR2 is FQNEAQ in the germline V gene (reference sequence). The V gene end was trimmed by 5 bases and the J gene end by 6 bases; junction bases not matched to a gene: 10. The CDR3 region is CASSPRGSGPNEQFF. The CDR3 DNA follows: TGTGCCAGCAGCCCCCGGGGTAGCGGGCCCAATGAGCAGTTCTTC.

This chain joins TRBV7-9 and TRBJ2-3; 15 bases agree with TRBD2. This CDR3 comprises 16 residues. Germline V gene sequence: CDR1 SEHNR, CDR2 FQNEAQ (reference sequence). The J segment lost 6 bases and the V segment lost 5 bases, leaving 6 bases of the junction unmatched. The CDR3 DNA is TGTGCCAGCAGCGTCGGACTAGCGGGAGGGGGGGATACGCAGTATTTT. The encoded protein is CASSVGLAGGGDTQYF.

The chain couples TRBV29-1 to TRBJ1-4, with 7 nucleotides matching TRBD1. Germline trimming cut 4 bases from V and 8 bases from J; bases unmatched to any gene: 7. This CDR3 has 13 residues. Germline assignment: CDR1 SQVTM and CDR2 ANQGSEA. CDR3 in amino acids: CSVGQGGGEKLFF. As DNA, the CDR3 is TGCAGCGTTGGACAGGGAGGTGGAGAAAAACTGTTTTTT. Complete variable domain (other parts from reference TRBV29-1 and TRBJ1-4): SAVISQKPSRDICQRGTSLTIQCQVDSQVTMMFWYRQQPGQSLTLIATANQGSEATYESGFVIDKFPISRPNLTFSTLTVSNMSPEDSSIYLCSVGQGGGEKLFFGSGTQLSVL.

The chain combines TRBV6-1 with TRBJ1-4, with 7 bases fitting TRBD1. The CDR3 consists of 13 residues. Germline CDR1 reads MNHNS; CDR2 reads SASEGT. The V segment lost 8 bases and the J segment 8 bases; nucleotides outside the gene matches: 8. The CDR3 DNA follows: TGTGCCAGCCAGACAGGGTCGGAAGAAAAACTGTTTTTT. Residues: CASQTGSEEKLFF.

The rearrangement joins TRBV6-5 to TRBJ1-5; TRBD1 matches 9 bases. After removal of 8 bases from V and 1 base from J, the junction contained 3 bases not matched to a gene. The CDR3 is 14 residues long. Per the germline V gene, CDR1 is MNHEY and CDR2 is SVGAGI. In nucleotides, the CDR3 is TGTGCCAGCGGACAGGGGTTGAGCAATCAGCCCCAGCATTTT. This encodes CASGQGLSNQPQHF.

J is TRBJ2-5 and V is TRBV4-1; the match to TRBD2 covers 7 bases. V lost 2 bases, J lost 1 base, and 13 bases stayed unmatched. The CDR3 extends over 18 amino acids. CDR1 MGHRA and CDR2 YSYEKL come from the germline V gene. The DNA for the CDR3 is TGCGCCAGCAGCCAACGCACGTGGGAAGCGGGGTTCCAAGAGACCCAGTACTTC. Protein product: CASSQRTWEAGFQETQYF.

A note on this clone: This CDR3 is also generated by other DNA sequences in the sample. The chain employs TRBV9 and TRBJ2-1, with 7 bases that match TRBD2. The V and J ends lost 2 bases and 3 bases, in that order; junction bases with no gene match: 5. Germline V gene data show CDR1 as SGDLS and CDR2 as YYNGEE. The length of the CDR3 is 15 residues. For the CDR3, the DNA is TGTGCCAGCAGCGTCGGTCTAGCGGACTACAATGAGCAGTTCTTC. Protein: CASSVGLADYNEQFF.

The chain uses TRBV7-3 and TRBJ2-1; D uncertain. Germline CDR1 SGHTA, CDR2 FQGTGA. The V gene lost 5 bases and the J gene lost 6 bases, with 14 bases spanning the gap. The CDR3 loop spans 14 amino acids. CDR3 protein: CASSPYDSINEQFF. The CDR3 DNA follows: TGTGCCAGCAGCCCCTACGACTCGATCAATGAGCAGTTCTTC.

The sample holds one count of this clone. This sequence joins TRBV30 and TRBJ1-2, with D maybe TRBD1 (6 bases). Germline CDR1 is GTSNPN and CDR2 is SVGIG (reference sequence). The CDR3 totals 13 residues. Trimming stripped 5 bases from V and 3 bases from J, with 13 bases between. The CDR3: CAWEDRRHYGYTF. CDR3 nucleotide sequence: TGTGCCTGGGAGGACAGACGACACTATGGCTACACCTTC.

The chain is built from TRBV7-8 and TRBJ1-3; no reliable D call. The CDR3 is made up of 16 amino acids. Germline CDR1 SGHVS, CDR2 FQNEAQ. V lost 5 bases, J lost 6 bases, and 20 bases lay in between. The CDR3 nucleotides are TGTGCCAGCAGCCCCCTCCAAGGGAGGGAGGCAAACACCATATATTTT. Translating gives CASSPLQGREANTIYF.

The V gene is TRBV30, the J gene TRBJ2-1; D unclear. The CDR3 has 13 amino acids. V dropped 1 base and J dropped 3 bases, with 7 bases sitting between them. Germline V gene data show CDR1 as GTSNPN and CDR2 as SVGIG (reference sequence). The CDR3 region is CAWSGVYYNEQFF. In nucleotides, the CDR3 is TGTGCCTGGAGTGGCGTCTACTACAATGAGCAGTTCTTC. Based on the CDR3 plus reference TRBV30 and TRBJ2-1, the full variable domain is SQTIHQWPATLVQPVGSPLSLECTVEGTSNPNLYWYRQAAGRGLQLLFYSVGIGQISSEVPQNLSASRPQDRQFILSSKKLLLSDSGFYLCAWSGVYYNEQFFGPGTRLTVL.

This sequence joins TRBV27 and TRBJ1-5, with a possible D match to TRBD1 (5 bases). The CDR3 length is 15 residues. Germline assignment: CDR1 MNHEY and CDR2 SMNVEV (reference sequence). V lost 8 bases to trimming and J lost 2 bases, with 16 bases between them. Here the CDR3 DNA reads TGTGCCAGCTCCTTGGGGGGAAAAGGCAATCAGCCCCAGCATTTT. Translated, it gives CASSLGGKGNQPQHF.

As regards this clone: Distinct nucleotide sequences in the sample also encode this CDR3. This chain links TRBV2 with TRBJ2-5; 7 nucleotides align to TRBD2. Unmatched junction bases numbered 4, after V lost 8 bases and J lost 1 base. Germline assignment: CDR1 SNHLY and CDR2 FYNNEI. CDR3 size: 13 residues. As DNA, the CDR3 is TGTGCCAGCCTGGCGGGAGCCCAAGAGACCCAGTACTTC. This encodes CASLAGAQETQYF.

The rearrangement uses TRBV9 and TRBJ1-5; TRBD1 agrees at 8 bases. Trimming at V came to 4 bases and at J to 6 bases, leaving 9 bases not matched to a gene. CDR1 is SGDLS and CDR2 is YYNGEE in the germline V gene. There are 15 residues in the CDR3. This CDR3 reads CASSSDRGLGQPQHF. The CDR3 DNA sequence: TGTGCCAGCAGCTCTGACAGGGGTCTCGGTCAGCCCCAGCATTTT. The full variable domain, its missing parts supplied by reference TRBV9 and TRBJ1-5, is DSGVTQTPKHLITATGQRVTLRCSPRSGDLSVYWYQQSLDQGLQFLIQYYNGEERAKGNILERFSAQQFPDLHSELNLSSLELGDSALYFCASSSDRGLGQPQHFGDGTRLSIL.

The chain carries TRBV30 and TRBJ2-4; TRBD1 might be the D (6 bases). In germline, CDR1 is GTSNPN, CDR2 SVGIG (reference sequence). Trimming took off 2 bases at V and 2 bases at J, with 13 bases between the two ends. The CDR3 is made up of 15 amino acids. DNA of the CDR3: TGTGCCTGGAGTAACAGGGTGGGGTCCAAAAACATTCAGTACTTC. Its protein is CAWSNRVGSKNIQYF.